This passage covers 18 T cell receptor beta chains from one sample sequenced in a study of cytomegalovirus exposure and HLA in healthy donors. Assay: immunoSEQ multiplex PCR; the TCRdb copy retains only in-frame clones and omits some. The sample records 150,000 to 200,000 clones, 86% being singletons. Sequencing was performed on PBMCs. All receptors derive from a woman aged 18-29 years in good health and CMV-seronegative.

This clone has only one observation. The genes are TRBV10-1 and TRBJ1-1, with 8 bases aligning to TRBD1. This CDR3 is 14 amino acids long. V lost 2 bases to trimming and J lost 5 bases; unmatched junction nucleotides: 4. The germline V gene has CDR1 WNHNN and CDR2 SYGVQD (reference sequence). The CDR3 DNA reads TGCGCCAGCAGTGAGCGGACAGGGCTTACTGAAGCTTTCTTT. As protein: CASSERTGLTEAFF.

The CDR3 nucleotides read TGTGCCAGCAGGCACGCAGGGTTCCACGAGCAGTACTTC. Translating it yields CASRHAGFHEQYF. The chain joins TRBV5-8 to TRBJ2-7; tentatively, D is TRBD1 (5 bases). Between the trimmed V and J ends, which lost 5 bases and 5 bases, there was a span of 14 bases. The CDR3 extends over 13 amino acids. From germline, CDR1 is SGHTS and CDR2 YDEGEE.

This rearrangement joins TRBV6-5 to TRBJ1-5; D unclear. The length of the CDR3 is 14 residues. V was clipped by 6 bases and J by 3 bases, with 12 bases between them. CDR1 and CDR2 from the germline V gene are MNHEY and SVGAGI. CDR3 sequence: CASSRDNLNQPQHF. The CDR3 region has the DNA TGTGCCAGCAGCCGAGACAATCTCAATCAGCCCCAGCATTTT.

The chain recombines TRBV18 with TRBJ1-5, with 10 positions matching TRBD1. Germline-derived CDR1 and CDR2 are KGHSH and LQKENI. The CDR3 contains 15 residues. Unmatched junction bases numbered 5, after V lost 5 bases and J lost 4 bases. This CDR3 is CASSIGQGGNQPQHF. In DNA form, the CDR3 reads TGTGCCAGCTCAATCGGACAGGGGGGGAATCAGCCCCAGCATTTT. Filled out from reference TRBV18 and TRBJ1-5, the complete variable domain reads NAGVMQNPRHLVRRRGQEARLRCSPMKGHSHVYWYRQLPEEGLKFMVYLQKENIIDESGMPKERFSAEFPKEGPSILRIQQVVRGDSAAYFCASSIGQGGNQPQHFGDGTRLSIL.

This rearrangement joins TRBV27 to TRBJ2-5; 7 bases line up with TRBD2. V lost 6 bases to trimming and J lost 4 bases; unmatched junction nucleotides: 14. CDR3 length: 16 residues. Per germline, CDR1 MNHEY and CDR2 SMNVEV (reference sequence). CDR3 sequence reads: CASSPLLGGRVETQYF. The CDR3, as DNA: TGTGCCAGCAGCCCCCTACTTGGAGGGAGGGTAGAGACCCAGTACTTC.

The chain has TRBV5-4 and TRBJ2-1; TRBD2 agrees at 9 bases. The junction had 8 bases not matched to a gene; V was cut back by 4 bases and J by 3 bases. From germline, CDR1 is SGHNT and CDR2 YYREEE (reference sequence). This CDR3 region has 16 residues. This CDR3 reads CASSEWGTSSYNEQFF. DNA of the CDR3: TGTGCCAGCAGCGAATGGGGGACTAGCAGCTACAATGAGCAGTTCTTC.

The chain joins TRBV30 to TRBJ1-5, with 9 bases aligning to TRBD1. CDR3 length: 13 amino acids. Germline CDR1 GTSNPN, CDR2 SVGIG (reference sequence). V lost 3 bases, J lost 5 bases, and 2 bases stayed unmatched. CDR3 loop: CAWSDRGDQPQHF. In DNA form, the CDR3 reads TGTGCCTGGAGCGACAGGGGGGATCAGCCCCAGCATTTT.

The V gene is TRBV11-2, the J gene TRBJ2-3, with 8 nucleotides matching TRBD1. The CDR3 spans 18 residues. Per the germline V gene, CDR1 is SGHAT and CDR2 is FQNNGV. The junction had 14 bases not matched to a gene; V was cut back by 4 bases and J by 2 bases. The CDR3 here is CASSSTIPGQVPTDTQYF. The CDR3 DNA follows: TGTGCCAGCAGCTCAACGATACCGGGACAGGTTCCCACAGATACGCAGTATTTT.

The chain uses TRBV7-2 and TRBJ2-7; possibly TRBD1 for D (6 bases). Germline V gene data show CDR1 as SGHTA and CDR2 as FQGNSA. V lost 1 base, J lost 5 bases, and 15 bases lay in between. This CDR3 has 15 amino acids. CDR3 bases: TGTGCCAGCAGCTTAGGAGACAGGTCCGTCGACGAGCAGTACTTC. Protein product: CASSLGDRSVDEQYF.

Here the CDR3 reads CSVRGGLAGDYEQYF. CDR3 nucleotides: TGCAGCGTCCGGGGGGGACTAGCGGGAGACTACGAGCAGTACTTC. J is TRBJ2-7 and V is TRBV29-1, with TRBD2 matching over 14 bases. Germline CDR1 is SQVTM and CDR2 is ANQGSEA. V was pared by 6 bases and J by 3 bases, with 7 bases of the junction left unmatched. The CDR3 is made up of 15 amino acids.

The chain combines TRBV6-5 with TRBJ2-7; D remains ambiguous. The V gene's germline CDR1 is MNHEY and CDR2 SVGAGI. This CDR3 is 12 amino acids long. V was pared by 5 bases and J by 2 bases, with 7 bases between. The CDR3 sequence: CASSELTYEQYF. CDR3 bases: TGTGCCAGCAGTGAACTGACCTACGAGCAGTACTTC.

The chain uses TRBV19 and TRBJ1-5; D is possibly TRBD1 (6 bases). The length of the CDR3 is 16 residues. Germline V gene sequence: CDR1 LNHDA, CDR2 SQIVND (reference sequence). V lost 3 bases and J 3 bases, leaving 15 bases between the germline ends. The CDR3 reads CASSIRGGGPNQPQHF. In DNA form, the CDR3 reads TGTGCCAGTAGTATCAGGGGAGGGGGGCCCAATCAGCCCCAGCATTTT.

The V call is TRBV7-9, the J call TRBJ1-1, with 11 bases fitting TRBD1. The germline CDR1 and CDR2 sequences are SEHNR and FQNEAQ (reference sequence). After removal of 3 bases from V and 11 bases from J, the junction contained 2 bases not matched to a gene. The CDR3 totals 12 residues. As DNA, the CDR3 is TGTGCCAGCAGCTTCGGACAGGGGGCGGCTTTCTTT. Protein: CASSFGQGAAFF.

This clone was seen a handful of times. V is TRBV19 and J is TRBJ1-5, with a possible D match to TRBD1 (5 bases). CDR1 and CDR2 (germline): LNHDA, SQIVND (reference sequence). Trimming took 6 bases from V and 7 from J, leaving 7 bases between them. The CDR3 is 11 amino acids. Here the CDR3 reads CASRKGQPQHF. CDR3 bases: TGTGCCAGTAGAAAGGGGCAGCCCCAGCATTTT.

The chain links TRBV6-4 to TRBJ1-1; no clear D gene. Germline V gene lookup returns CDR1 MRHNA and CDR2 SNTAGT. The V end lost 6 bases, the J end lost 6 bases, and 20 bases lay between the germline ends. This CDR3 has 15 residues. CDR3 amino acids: CASRDTTTHHPEAFF. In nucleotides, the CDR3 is TGTGCCAGCAGAGATACAACGACACACCACCCTGAAGCTTTCTTT.

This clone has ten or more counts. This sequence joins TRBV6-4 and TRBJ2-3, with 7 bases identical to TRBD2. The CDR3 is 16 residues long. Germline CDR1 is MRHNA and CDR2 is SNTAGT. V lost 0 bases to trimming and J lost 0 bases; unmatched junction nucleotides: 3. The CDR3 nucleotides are TGTGCCAGCAGTGACTCGAACGGGGGGAGCACAGATACGCAGTATTTT. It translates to CASSDSNGGSTDTQYF.

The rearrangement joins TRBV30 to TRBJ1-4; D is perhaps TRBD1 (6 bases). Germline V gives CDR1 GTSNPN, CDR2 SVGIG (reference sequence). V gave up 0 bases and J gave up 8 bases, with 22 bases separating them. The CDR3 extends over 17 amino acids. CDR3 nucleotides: TGTGCCTGGAGTGTACTCCCTACACAGGGAGAGGAGGAAAAACTGTTTTTT. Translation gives CAWSVLPTQGEEEKLFF.

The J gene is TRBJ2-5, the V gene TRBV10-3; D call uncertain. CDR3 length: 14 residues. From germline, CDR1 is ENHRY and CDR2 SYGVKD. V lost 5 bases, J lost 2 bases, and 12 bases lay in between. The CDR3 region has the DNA TGTGCCATCAGTCCAAGGCAGACTCAAGAGACCCAGTACTTC. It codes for CAISPRQTQETQYF.